This is a list of T cell receptor beta chains from one sample in a study of radiotherapy plus CTLA-4 blockade in lung cancer. Produced via immunoSEQ multiplex PCR; TCRdb's table is partial and in-frame only. The profile shows about 120,000 clones, 85% to 90% of them singletons. Here the sequenced sample was peripheral blood, taken from a patient treated with radiotherapy plus ipilimumab. Receptors were obtained from a human donor with non-small cell lung cancer that progressed on radiotherapy plus ipilimumab. Each CDR3 is given with its conserved first and last residue. Each record gives: V gene, clone size, J gene, D gene, CDR3 DNA, CDR3 protein. D genes are given only for firm matches. A row's size may be missing; if present it is once, few, many or a size class.

v_call: TRBV18
clone_size: NA
j_call: TRBJ1-2
d_call: NA
cdr3_nt: TGTGCCAGCTCACTCGACCAGGTGAGCTATGGCTACACCTTC
cdr3_aa: CASSLDQVSYGYTF

v_call: TRBV6-6
clone_size: once
j_call: TRBJ1-2
d_call: NA
cdr3_nt: TGTGCCAGCAGTTATTCCCACCCCGGGACCTTCTATGGCTACACCTTC
cdr3_aa: CASSYSHPGTFYGYTF

v_call: TRBV6-1
clone_size: NA
j_call: TRBJ2-5
d_call: TRBD2
cdr3_nt: TGTGCCAGCAGTGATATGGCGGGGGAGCAGTACTTC
cdr3_aa: CASSDMAGEQYF

v_call: TRBV19
clone_size: NA
j_call: TRBJ2-5
d_call: NA
cdr3_nt: TGTGCCAGTACTCAGGGGTACGGCCAAGAGACCCAGTACTTC
cdr3_aa: CASTQGYGQETQYF

v_call: TRBV5-1
clone_size: once
j_call: TRBJ1-4
d_call: NA
cdr3_nt: TGCGCCAGCAGCCGACAGGAAAATGAAAAACTGTTTTTT
cdr3_aa: CASSRQENEKLFF

v_call: TRBV7-2
clone_size: once
j_call: TRBJ1-3
d_call: NA
cdr3_nt: TGTGCCAGCAGCTTAGCGAACCTCTCTGGAAACACCATATATTTT
cdr3_aa: CASSLANLSGNTIYF

v_call: TRBV29-1
clone_size: NA
j_call: TRBJ2-1
d_call: NA
cdr3_nt: TGCAGCGTTGAAGATCAAAGCTTTGAGCAGTTCTTC
cdr3_aa: CSVEDQSFEQFF

v_call: TRBV15
clone_size: NA
j_call: TRBJ1-4
d_call: TRBD1
cdr3_nt: TGTGCCACCAGCGAGACCCGACAGGGGGCGGTGAATGAAAAACTGTTTTTT
cdr3_aa: CATSETRQGAVNEKLFF

v_call: TRBV7-9
clone_size: NA
j_call: TRBJ1-1
d_call: TRBD1
cdr3_nt: TGTGCCGCGGGACAGCTGAACACTGAAGCTTTCTTT
cdr3_aa: CAAGQLNTEAFF

v_call: TRBV30
clone_size: once
j_call: TRBJ2-3
d_call: TRBD1
cdr3_nt: TGTGCCTGGAGTCCCGGGACAGGAACAGATACGCAGTATTTT
cdr3_aa: CAWSPGTGTDTQYF

v_call: TRBV7-6
clone_size: NA
j_call: TRBJ1-5
d_call: NA
cdr3_nt: TGTGCCAGCAGCCCCCGAACAGGGTGGGGTCAGCCCCAGCATTTT
cdr3_aa: CASSPRTGWGQPQHF